The rows below give T cell receptor beta chains drawn from one sample of a study of shared clonotypes between healthy human individuals. The repertoire was sequenced with immunoSEQ multiplex PCR; TCRdb's copy has only in-frame clones and lacks some. This table has more than 2 million clones, roughly 95% appearing once. The specimen was naive CD8+ T cells sorted from blood. These receptor sequences come from a young man in good health. The CDR3 runs from the conserved cysteine through the conserved F or W. D genes are given only for firm matches. Size is stated for part of the rows, as once, few or many counts, or as a class when the clone is expanded.

TRBV6-5	TRBJ2-7	-	-	TGTGCCAGCAGTTACTCGGCAGGTCTGAACTACGAGCAGTACTTC	CASSYSAGLNYEQYF
TRBV7-9	TRBJ1-5	-	-	TGTGCCAGCAGCCGGCGGGCTTATAGCAATCAGCCCCAGCATTTT	CASSRRAYSNQPQHF
TRBV6-6	TRBJ2-7	few	-	TGTGCCAGCAGTTTGTGGGGCGAGCAGTACTTC	CASSLWGEQYF
TRBV27	TRBJ1-4	-	TRBD1	TGTGCCAGCAGACCTGTTGGGACAGGGCTCGGTGAAAAACTGTTTTTT	CASRPVGTGLGEKLFF
TRBV5-1	TRBJ1-1	-	-	TGCGCCAGCAGCTTGTTGGGTACTCCGAACACTGAAGCTTTCTTT	CASSLLGTPNTEAFF
TRBV9	TRBJ2-3	-	-	TGTGCCAGCAGCGGTACAGGGAGGAGCACAGATACGCAGTATTTT	CASSGTGRSTDTQYF
TRBV6-6	TRBJ1-4	-	TRBD1	TGTGCCAGCAGTTACCCGGGACAGGGGGACAATGAAAAACTGTTTTTT	CASSYPGQGDNEKLFF
TRBV27	TRBJ1-5	-	-	TGTGCCAGCAGTTTGACGGGGGACACTAGCAATCAGCCCCAGCATTTT	CASSLTGDTSNQPQHF
TRBV28	TRBJ2-7	once	TRBD2	TGTGCCAGCAGTTTAGGACTAGCGGGGGCCTACGAGCAGTACTTC	CASSLGLAGAYEQYF
TRBV30	TRBJ2-1	-	-	TGTGCCTGGAGTGACCGCTACAATGAGCAGTTCTTC	CAWSDRYNEQFF
TRBV7-2	TRBJ2-3	-	TRBD2	TGTGCCAGCAGCTTCGCGGGCCTAGCGGGAAACACAGATACGCAGTATTTT	CASSFAGLAGNTDTQYF
TRBV4-3	TRBJ1-2	-	TRBD1	TGCGCCAGCAGCCAAGATCAGGGCACAGGGGGAGGCTACACCTTC	CASSQDQGTGGGYTF
TRBV6-5	TRBJ2-1	-	-	TGTGCCAGCAGTTACTCGGTGGGATACAATGAGCAGTTCTTC	CASSYSVGYNEQFF
TRBV29-1	TRBJ1-2	few	-	TGCAGCGCCAGGACTTTAGATGGCTACACCTTC	CSARTLDGYTF
TRBV6-5	TRBJ2-3	once	TRBD2	TGTGCCAGCAGCCCCCCAGCGGGGGGCACAGATACGCAGTATTTT	CASSPPAGGTDTQYF
TRBV5-6	TRBJ2-2	-	-	TGTGCCAGCAGCTTGGGGCGGAACACCGGGGAGCTGTTTTTT	CASSLGRNTGELFF
TRBV7-9	TRBJ2-1	once	-	TGTGCCGGATCCGGGGTAGTCGAATCCTACAATGAGCAGTTCTTC	CAGSGVVESYNEQFF
TRBV10-3	TRBJ2-1	-	TRBD2	TGTGCCATCAGACAAGATAGCGGGATTGAGCAGTTCTTC	CAIRQDSGIEQFF
TRBV6-5	TRBJ2-7	-	TRBD1	TGTGCCAGCAGGCAAGACCGAGACAGGGGCTACGAGCAGTACTTC	CASRQDRDRGYEQYF